This T cell receptor (beta chain) was found in a study of blood T cell repertoires in COVID-19. Study-level information: The United States, Italy and Spain were the sources of the acute and convalescent COVID-19 samples. Sources were T cells, B-cell-depleted T cells, or PBMCs; the material itself was cDNA or gDNA.

This clone was seen only once. Per the original methods: By means of reference gene primer amplification, nucleated cell counts were estimated. The repertoire was sequenced with immunoSEQ multiplex PCR; TCRdb's copy has only in-frame clones and lacks some. That table supplies the V and J calls and clone size; D and trimming were determined from the DNA. This table has under 250,000 clones, approximately 82% appearing once. CDR3 length equals 16 residues. CDR1 PRHDT and CDR2 FYEKMQ come from the germline V gene (reference sequence). The J segment lost 3 bases and the V segment lost 0 bases, leaving 3 bases of the junction unmatched.

The J gene is TRBJ2-1, the V gene TRBV13; 9 nucleotides align to TRBD1. The sample taken for sequencing was peripheral blood. This clonotype was sampled from a woman aged 80 or older with acute or convalescent COVID-19. The CDR3 loop reads CASSLGGQGIYNEQFF. In nucleotides, the CDR3 is TGTGCCAGCAGCTTAGGGGGACAGGGCATCTACAATGAGCAGTTCTTC. The full variable domain, in which reference TRBV13 and TRBJ2-1 provide the parts outside the CDR3, is AAGVIQSPRHLIKEKRETATLKCYPIPRHDTVYWYQQGPGQDPQFLISFYEKMQSDKGSIPDRFSAQQFSDYHSELNMSSLELGDSALYFCASSLGGQGIYNEQFFGPGTRLTVL.